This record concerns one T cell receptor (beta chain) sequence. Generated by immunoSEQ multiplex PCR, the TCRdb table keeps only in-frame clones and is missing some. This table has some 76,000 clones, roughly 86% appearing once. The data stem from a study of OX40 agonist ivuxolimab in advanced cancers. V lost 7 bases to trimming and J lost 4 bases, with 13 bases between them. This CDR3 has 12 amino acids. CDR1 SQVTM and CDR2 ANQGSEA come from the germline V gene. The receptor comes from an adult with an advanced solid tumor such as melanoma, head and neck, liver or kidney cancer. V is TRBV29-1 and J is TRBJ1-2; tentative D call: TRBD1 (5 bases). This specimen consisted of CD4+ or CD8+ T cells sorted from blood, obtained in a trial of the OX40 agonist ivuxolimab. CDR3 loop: CSAQGVGYGYTF. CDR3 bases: TGCAGCGCCCAGGGTGTGGGCTATGGCTACACCTTC. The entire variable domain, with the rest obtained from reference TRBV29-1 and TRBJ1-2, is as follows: SAVISQKPSRDICQRGTSLTIQCQVDSQVTMMFWYRQQPGQSLTLIATANQGSEATYESGFVIDKFPISRPNLTFSTLTVSNMSPEDSSIYLCSAQGVGYGYTFGSGTRLTVV.